Listed here are 13 T cell receptor beta chains from one sample, sequenced in a study of blood T cells in healthy people across ages. Sample-barcoded 5' priming and a J-beta primer mix drove a second PCR of roughly 6 to 12 cycles. TCRdb fed the 5' RACE reads into MiXCR, producing one record per CDR3 protein. The sample lists 1.5 million to 1.9 million distinct CDR3 sequences; approximately 43% were seen once. Sequenced input: blood. These receptors originate from a woman aged 18-30 years in good health.

A few counts support this clonotype. The chain couples TRBV6-6 to TRBJ2-3; D is unclear. V lost 10 bases to trimming and J lost 4 bases, with 18 bases between them. The germline gives CDR1 MNHNY, CDR2 SVGAGI (reference sequence). The CDR3 is made up of 14 amino acids. CDR3 sequence: CAISPTEYPDTQYF. CDR3 bases: TGTGCCATCTCCCCGACGGAGTATCCAGATACGCAGTATTTT.

This clonotype came up a few times. The chain links TRBV20-1 to TRBJ1-2, with D hard to call. V shed 6 bases and J shed 7 bases, with 21 bases lying between them. Germline V gene sequence: CDR1 DFQATT, CDR2 SNEGSKA (reference sequence). There are 14 residues in the CDR3. The CDR3 bases are TGCAGTGCCAGCGAAGGAACGGGGTGGAGTGGCTACACCTTC. Protein product: CSASEGTGWSGYTF.

The V call is TRBV7-9, the J call TRBJ2-5; D possibly uses TRBD1 or TRBD2 (7 bases each). With 11 bases removed from V and 2 bases from J, the gap between germline ends came to 12 bases. The CDR3 contains 12 residues. Per the germline V gene, CDR1 is SEHNR and CDR2 is FQNEAQ (reference sequence). CDR3 DNA: TGTGCCGGGGGGGGACAGCAAGAGACCCAGTACTTC. Translated: CAGGGQQETQYF.

The V call is TRBV14, the J call TRBJ2-1; D may be TRBD2 (5 bases). V lost 4 bases, J lost 10 bases, and 14 bases lay in between. The CDR3 sequence is 13 residues long. Germline CDR1 SGHDN, CDR2 FVKESK. CDR3 sequence reads: CASSLTGFGEQFF. The CDR3 DNA is TGTGCCAGCAGCCTAACGGGGTTTGGGGAGCAGTTCTTC.

The chain links TRBV7-2 to TRBJ2-5; 11 bases are shared with TRBD2. V lost 3 bases, J lost 4 bases, and 7 bases stayed unmatched. The CDR3 length is 16 residues. Germline CDR1 reads SGHTA; CDR2 reads FQGNSA. CDR3 DNA sequence: TGTGCCAGCAGCTTCGGGACTAGCGGTCCGTTAGAGACCCAGTACTTC. Translated: CASSFGTSGPLETQYF.

The table lists this clonotype with a few counts. V usage is TRBV6-5 and J usage is TRBJ2-2; no clear D. Germline assignment: CDR1 MNHEY and CDR2 SVGAGI. V gave up 5 bases and J gave up 6 bases, with 7 bases separating them. This CDR3 spans 12 amino acids. The CDR3 spells CASSKGSGELFF. CDR3 bases: TGTGCCAGCAGTAAGGGTTCCGGGGAGCTGTTTTTT.

Worth noting for this clonotype: This may stem from a read error, because a much larger clone lies one nucleotide away. The CDR3 coding sequence is TGCAGTGCCCAGGGTAGGTCCCACAATGAGCAGTTCTTC. It specifies CSAQGRSHNEQFF. The V call is TRBV20-1, the J call TRBJ2-1, with D possibly TRBD1 on 5 matching bases. CDR3 length: 13 amino acids. The V gene's germline CDR1 is DFQATT and CDR2 SNEGSKA (reference sequence). With 6 bases removed from V and 5 bases from J, the gap between germline ends came to 14 bases.

The gene calls are TRBV27 and TRBJ1-5; D unclear. Germline loops: CDR1 MNHEY, CDR2 SMNVEV (reference sequence). This CDR3 contains 13 residues. Trimming stripped 4 bases from V and 0 bases from J, with 4 bases between. This CDR3 is CASSSHSNQPQHF. The CDR3 DNA sequence: TGTGCCAGCAGTTCCCATAGCAATCAGCCCCAGCATTTT.

This clonotype has only a few counts. The chain employs TRBV27 and TRBJ2-1; no clear D. Germline V lookup: CDR1 MNHEY, CDR2 SMNVEV (reference sequence). Trimming took 4 bases from V and 0 from J, leaving 13 bases between them. The CDR3 sequence is 16 residues long. Here the CDR3 reads CASSSSDRSSYNEQFF. The CDR3 nucleotides read TGTGCCAGCAGTTCATCCGATAGGAGCTCCTACAATGAGCAGTTCTTC.

The CDR3 is CASSAIQGTAFF. For the CDR3, the DNA is TGTGCCAGCAGCGCCATACAGGGGACAGCTTTCTTT. The V call is TRBV7-2, the J call TRBJ1-1, with TRBD1 identical over 7 bases. V gave up 5 bases and J gave up 10 bases; unmatched junction bases: 7. This CDR3 region has 12 residues. Germline-derived CDR1 and CDR2 are SGHTA and FQGNSA.

Ten or more counts support this clonotype. CDR3 nucleotide sequence: TGCAGCGTTGAAACAGCCCAAGAGACCCAGTACTTC. Translated: CSVETAQETQYF. The chain uses TRBV29-1 and TRBJ2-5, with D unresolved. Germline-derived CDR1 and CDR2 are SQVTM and ANQGSEA. The V end was cut by 2 bases, the J end by 1 base, with 5 bases between. The CDR3 is 12 amino acids.

There are a few counts of this clonotype. V gene TRBV7-2 combines with J gene TRBJ2-7, with 10 bases that match TRBD1. V lost 5 bases, J lost 4 bases, and 8 bases stayed unmatched. The CDR3 contains 15 residues. From germline, CDR1 is SGHTA and CDR2 FQGNSA. In nucleotides, the CDR3 is TGTGCCAGCAGCATTCGGGGACAGGGGCATTACGAGCAGTACTTC. Translating it yields CASSIRGQGHYEQYF.

This clonotype turned up a few times. This chain joins TRBV7-2 and TRBJ1-6; 8 bases are shared with TRBD1. After removal of 8 bases from V and 5 bases from J, the junction contained 5 bases not matched to a gene. This CDR3 contains 14 residues. Germline CDR1 and CDR2: SGHTA and FQGNSA. The CDR3 region is CASRTGRDNSPLHF. The CDR3 region has the DNA TGTGCCAGCCGGACAGGGAGAGATAATTCACCCCTCCACTTT.